This T cell receptor beta chain appears in the sequencing data of a study of T cell clonality in common variable immunodeficiency. Regarding the study as a whole: Common variable immunodeficiency TCR beta sequences reportedly had fewer deletions and N-nucleotide insertions. CVID subjects shared fewer TCRbeta clones than healthy controls did.

CDR3 length equals 14 residues. The germline V gene encodes CDR1 SGHDT and CDR2 YYEEEE. Trimming removed 2 bases at V and 1 base at J, with 7 bases between. This clone was counted at least ten times. Antigen unknown. The CDR3 end falls 3 residues outside the read, so it is completed with the germline J gene. TCRdb keeps only in-frame clones here, not all; method: immunoSEQ multiplex PCR. The sample shows tens of thousands of clones, none of them appearing just once. The chain joins TRBV5-6 to TRBJ1-5; tentatively, D is TRBD1 (6 bases). The origin of this receptor is a person aged 18 to 70 in good health. What was sequenced was peripheral blood mononuclear cells. CDR3 DNA (partial): TGTGCCAGCAGCTTTACAGGGAGCAATCAGCCC. As protein: CASSFTGSNQP. The entire CDR3 protein is CASSFTGSNQPQHF.